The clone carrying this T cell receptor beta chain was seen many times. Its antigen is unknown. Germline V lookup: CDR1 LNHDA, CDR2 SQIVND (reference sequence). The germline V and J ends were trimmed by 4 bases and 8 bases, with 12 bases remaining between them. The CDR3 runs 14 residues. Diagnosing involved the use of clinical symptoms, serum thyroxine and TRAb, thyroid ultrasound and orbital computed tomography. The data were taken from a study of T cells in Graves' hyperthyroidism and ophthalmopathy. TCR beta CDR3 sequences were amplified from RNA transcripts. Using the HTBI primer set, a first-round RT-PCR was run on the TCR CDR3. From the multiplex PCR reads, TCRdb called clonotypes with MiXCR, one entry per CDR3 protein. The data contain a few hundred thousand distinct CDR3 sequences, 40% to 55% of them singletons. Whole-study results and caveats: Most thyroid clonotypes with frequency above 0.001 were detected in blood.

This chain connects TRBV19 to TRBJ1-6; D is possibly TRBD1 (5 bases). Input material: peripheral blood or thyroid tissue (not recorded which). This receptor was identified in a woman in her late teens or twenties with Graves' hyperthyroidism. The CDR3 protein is CASSRSGRDSPLHF. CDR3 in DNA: TGTGCCAGTAGTAGGTCAGGGCGCGATTCACCCCTCCACTTT.